This TCR beta chain originates from a study of cytomegalovirus exposure and HLA in healthy donors. CDR3 length: 15 residues. From germline, CDR1 is SGHRS and CDR2 YFSETQ. Primers for the PCR totalled 60 Vbeta and 13 Jbeta. Measured with immunoSEQ multiplex PCR; TCRdb has only the in-frame clones, and not every one. Recorded for this sample: roughly 100,000 clones. The rearrangement uses TRBV5-1 and TRBJ2-5, with TRBD2 matching 7 bases. The J call may be mistaken, given a closer DNA end match to TRBJ2-7. The sequence was collected from a man aged 40-49 years in good health and CMV-seronegative. Sequenced material: PBMCs. The CDR3 sequence: CASSLYSGTNYEQYF. In DNA, the CDR3 is TGCGCCAGCAGCCTATATTCCGGGACTAACTACGAGCAGTACTTC.